This T cell receptor (beta chain) was identified in a study of blood T cell repertoires in COVID-19. About the study: T cells, B-cell-depleted T cells, or PBMCs provided the cDNA or gDNA that served as material.

About this clone itself: In the same sample, other DNA sequences code for this CDR3.

Using immunoSEQ multiplex PCR, the repertoire was profiled, and TCRdb retains in-frame clones only, with some absent. This table holds some 250,000 clones, about nine tenths found once. The length of the CDR3 is 14 residues. Trimming took off 3 bases at V and 0 bases at J, with 8 bases between the two ends. Germline V gene sequence: CDR1 LNHDA, CDR2 SQIVND (reference sequence). What was sequenced was peripheral blood. The rearrangement uses TRBV19 and TRBJ1-1, with D perhaps matching TRBD1 (5 bases). The source is a man in his sixties who had recovered from COVID-19. The CDR3 DNA reads TGTGCCAGTAGTATCCAGGGCCTGAACACTGAAGCTTTCTTT. Encoded protein: CASSIQGLNTEAFF.